This T cell receptor (beta chain) was captured in a study of T cells in localized non-small cell lung cancer. Profiled with immunoSEQ multiplex PCR; TCRdb holds only in-frame clones, not every one. The sample records 30,000 to 40,000 clones, approximately 91% being singletons. Study results and limitations: When the top 100 tumor clones were examined, a median about 60 of them also appeared in the adjacent lung, which was paired and uninvolved. Heterogeneity remains possible because sequencing was limited to only one tumor region. T cell clonality was highest in uninvolved adjacent lung, above tumor.

With respect to this clone: The antigen is undetermined.

V was cut by 1 base and J by 3 bases, with 16 bases left in between. Germline CDR1 MGHRA, CDR2 YSYEKL. The CDR3 length is 16 residues. The material sequenced was peripheral blood, taken before any cancer treatment. The chain uses TRBV4-1 and TRBJ2-7; no definite D call. The sequence was collected from a woman aged 35 to 70 with stage I lung adenocarcinoma. Written as DNA, the CDR3 is TGCGCCAGCAGCCAAGTCTCTGACTCGGGCCACTACGAGCAGTACTTC. Its translation: CASSQVSDSGHYEQYF.